The 24 T cell receptor beta chains listed next were all sequenced from one sample in a study of OX40 agonist ivuxolimab in advanced cancers. Clones were sequenced by immunoSEQ multiplex PCR, and TCRdb holds only the in-frame ones, with some missing. This table holds tens of thousands of clones, about 83% found once. Sequences were derived from CD4+ or CD8+ T cells sorted from blood, sampled in a trial of the OX40 agonist ivuxolimab. These receptors were obtained from an adult with an advanced solid tumor such as melanoma, head and neck, liver or kidney cancer.

The chain has TRBV7-8 and TRBJ2-5; the D is unclear. This CDR3 region has 12 residues. Per germline, CDR1 SGHVS and CDR2 FQNEAQ. V shed 4 bases and J shed 5 bases, with 8 bases lying between them. CDR3 loop: CASSSSRETQYF. CDR3 nucleotides: TGTGCCAGCAGCTCCTCTCGGGAGACCCAGTACTTC.

Judged by abundance, this clone is medium-sized. The chain carries TRBV21-1 and TRBJ2-1. TRBV21-1 is annotated as a pseudogene. This CDR3 has 14 residues. Written as DNA, the CDR3 is TGTGCCAGCAGCAAAGCGCGGACCACGAATGAGCAGTTCTTC. Translation: CASSKARTTNEQFF.

In its sample, this clone was seen once. The chain is built from TRBV9 and TRBJ2-5, with D uncertain. Trimming removed 0 bases from V and 4 bases from J, with 7 bases in between. The germline gives CDR1 SGDLS, CDR2 YYNGEE. The CDR3 covers 13 residues. DNA of the CDR3: TGTGCCAGCAGCGTAGTAGTAGGAGAGACCCAGTACTTC. Translation: CASSVVVGETQYF.

The V call is TRBV30, the J call TRBJ1-5, with 8 bases lining up with TRBD1. Per germline, CDR1 GTSNPN and CDR2 SVGIG (reference sequence). The CDR3 spans 14 residues. The V segment lost 4 bases and the J segment 4 bases; nucleotides outside the gene matches: 6. CDR3 in amino acids: CAWTSGGTNQPQHF. Written as DNA, the CDR3 is TGTGCCTGGACATCAGGGGGCACGAATCAGCCCCAGCATTTT.

This chain uses TRBV9 with TRBJ2-2; 13 nucleotides agree with TRBD2. This CDR3 contains 17 residues. Trimming took 4 bases from V and 6 from J; bases not matched to a gene: 9. From germline, CDR1 is SGDLS and CDR2 YYNGEE. In nucleotides, the CDR3 is TGTGCCAGCAGCCTTTACTCCGGGACTAGCGGGGCCGGGGAGCTGTTTTTT. Its protein product is CASSLYSGTSGAGELFF.

This chain uses TRBV6-6 with TRBJ2-3, with 7 bases identical to TRBD1. CDR1 and CDR2 from the germline V gene are MNHNY and SVGAGI (reference sequence). Trimming cost V 7 bases and J 4 bases; bases outside gene matches: 8. The CDR3 totals 14 residues. The CDR3 region has the DNA TGTGCCAGCAAGAGGGGGCAGGGAGCAGATACGCAGTATTTT. Protein: CASKRGQGADTQYF.

V is TRBV27 and J is TRBJ2-1; D uncertain. V lost 6 bases and J 3 bases, leaving 12 bases between the germline ends. This CDR3 spans 14 amino acids. The germline V gene encodes CDR1 MNHEY and CDR2 SMNVEV (reference sequence). CDR3: CASSPGLRYNEQFF. CDR3 DNA sequence: TGTGCCAGCAGCCCCGGGTTGCGCTACAATGAGCAGTTCTTC.

The chain is built from TRBV5-1 and TRBJ1-1; D not certain. Germline CDR1 and CDR2: SGHRS and YFSETQ. The V end was cut by 0 bases, the J end by 4 bases, with 10 bases between. The CDR3 is 14 residues long. The CDR3 DNA is TGCGCCAGCAGCTTGGCCGTTGAGGTCACTGAAGCTTTCTTT. Protein product: CASSLAVEVTEAFF.

V gene TRBV19 combines with J gene TRBJ2-3; D is perhaps TRBD2 (5 bases). The CDR3 length is 14 residues. Trimming shortened V by 5 bases and J by 1 base, and 10 bases separated the two germline ends. Germline V lookup: CDR1 LNHDA, CDR2 SQIVND (reference sequence). CDR3 DNA sequence: TGTGCCAGTAGTCGGGAACTTGGCACAGATACGCAGTATTTT. Protein sequence: CASSRELGTDTQYF.

The V gene is TRBV30, the J gene TRBJ2-7; D possibly corresponds to TRBD2 (7 bases). The CDR3 consists of 14 residues. Germline V lookup: CDR1 GTSNPN, CDR2 SVGIG (reference sequence). V shed 2 bases and J shed 5 bases, with 16 bases lying between them. The CDR3 region is CAWSPFGGRNEQYF. DNA of the CDR3: TGTGCCTGGAGTCCATTCGGGGGGCGTAACGAGCAGTACTTC.

The chain employs TRBV18 and TRBJ2-1; 13 bases map to TRBD2. This CDR3 has 15 residues. V shed 5 bases and J 8 bases; nucleotides not matched to a gene: 6. Germline loops: CDR1 KGHSH, CDR2 LQKENI. The CDR3 loop is CASSRGLAGAYEQFF. CDR3 DNA sequence: TGTGCCAGCTCAAGAGGACTAGCGGGGGCCTATGAGCAGTTCTTC.

The genes are TRBV5-1 and TRBJ2-5, with D possibly being TRBD2 (6 bases). This CDR3 contains 16 residues. Germline V gives CDR1 SGHRS, CDR2 YFSETQ. Trimming removed 0 bases from V and 2 bases from J, with 14 bases in between. The CDR3 DNA sequence: TGCGCCAGCAGCTTGGCCCCGGGACTGATACAAGAGACCCAGTACTTC. Amino acids: CASSLAPGLIQETQYF.

The V and J genes are TRBV9 and TRBJ2-3, with 15 bases matching TRBD2. The germline gives CDR1 SGDLS, CDR2 YYNGEE. V lost 4 bases and J lost 6; bases outside the gene matches: 6. This CDR3 is built from 16 residues. This chain's CDR3 is CASSLGLAGGQDTQYF. CDR3 DNA sequence: TGTGCCAGCAGCCTCGGACTAGCGGGGGGGCAGGATACGCAGTATTTT.

This rearrangement joins TRBV5-4 to TRBJ2-5; D ambiguous. The CDR3 is 11 amino acids. Deletions cut 0 bases from V and 3 bases from J, with 0 bases between. Germline CDR1 is SGHNT and CDR2 is YYREEE (reference sequence). The CDR3 reads CASSLEETQYF. The CDR3 nucleotides are TGTGCCAGCAGCTTGGAAGAGACCCAGTACTTC.

The rearrangement uses TRBV29-1 and TRBJ1-5; D is ambiguous. Per the germline V gene, CDR1 is SQVTM and CDR2 is ANQGSEA. V lost 3 bases to trimming and J lost 1 base, with 10 bases between them. The CDR3 totals 14 residues. The CDR3 DNA follows: TGCAGCGTTGAGGACCCCTTCAGCAATCAGCCCCAGCATTTT. Translating it yields CSVEDPFSNQPQHF.

The chain couples TRBV19 to TRBJ1-2; D unclear. CDR1 LNHDA and CDR2 SQIVND come from the germline V gene (reference sequence). V dropped 0 bases and J dropped 2 bases, with 13 bases sitting between them. This CDR3 contains 16 residues. CDR3 coding DNA: TGTGCCAGTAGTATAGATCATCGGGATCCAAACTATGGCTACACCTTC. Encoded protein: CASSIDHRDPNYGYTF.

The sample holds a few counts of this clone. The V call is TRBV2, the J call TRBJ1-2, with 10 bases that match TRBD1. The CDR3 spans 12 residues. Germline V CDR1 and CDR2: SNHLY, FYNNEI. V was clipped by 7 bases and J by 6 bases; unmatched bases: 2. The CDR3 nucleotides are TGTGCCAGCAAGACAGGGGGCGATGGCTACACCTTC. Translation gives CASKTGGDGYTF.

This chain links TRBV7-6 with TRBJ1-4, with TRBD1 identical over 9 bases. This CDR3 is built from 15 residues. The ends lost 5 bases at V and 8 bases at J; junction bases unmatched: 9. Germline values: CDR1 SGHVS, CDR2 FNYEAQ. CDR3 in DNA: TGTGCCAGCAGCGATGACAGGGGGGTTGACGAAAAACTGTTTTTT. As protein: CASSDDRGVDEKLFF.

This clone was detected once. The rearrangement uses TRBV5-1 and TRBJ1-4, with a possible D match to TRBD1 (5 bases). V lost 0 bases and J lost 8, with 14 bases in between. The CDR3 has 15 amino acids. Germline V gene sequence: CDR1 SGHRS, CDR2 YFSETQ. CDR3 nucleotides: TGCGCCAGCAGCTTGGACGGGGGGAGGCACGAAAAACTGTTTTTT. It yields the protein CASSLDGGRHEKLFF.

This clone was found a few times. The rearrangement uses TRBV18 and TRBJ1-1; 7 nucleotides align to TRBD1. The CDR3 sequence is 12 residues long. Looked up from germline, CDR1 is KGHSH and CDR2 is LQKENI. J gave up 7 bases and V 3 bases, and 2 bases lay outside the gene matches. CDR3 nucleotides: TGTGCCAGCTCACCGGGACAGAGTGAAGCTTTCTTT. It codes for CASSPGQSEAFF.

V gene TRBV6-5 combines with J gene TRBJ2-7; 12 bases fit TRBD1. J was trimmed by 6 bases and V by 7 bases; bases with no gene match: 7. CDR1 is MNHEY, CDR2 SVGAGI, per germline. The CDR3 contains 14 residues. The CDR3 nucleotides are TGTGCCAGCAAATACGGGGACAGGGGGCCCGAGCAGTACTTC. Its protein product is CASKYGDRGPEQYF.

V and J are TRBV5-8 and TRBJ1-5; a possible D gene is TRBD1 (5 bases). The V end was cut by 4 bases, the J end by 4 bases, with 9 bases between. The CDR3 length is 13 residues. Germline V gives CDR1 SGHTS, CDR2 YDEGEE. The CDR3 DNA is TGTGCCAGCAGCCGGGACTTGAATCAGCCCCAGCATTTT. Protein: CASSRDLNQPQHF.

This clone is labeled as medium-sized. The rearrangement joins TRBV27 to TRBJ1-5; 9 bases match TRBD1. CDR3 length: 15 residues. Trimming removed 6 bases from V and 1 base from J; junction bases left unmatched: 4. CDR1 and CDR2 from the germline V gene are MNHEY and SMNVEV (reference sequence). CDR3 region: CASSIDRGSNQPQHF. The CDR3 DNA reads as TGTGCCAGCAGCATTGACAGGGGGAGCAATCAGCCCCAGCATTTT.

The rearrangement links TRBV4-3 to TRBJ1-5, with unresolved D. V was pared by 0 bases and J by 8 bases, with 8 bases between. The CDR3 is 13 residues long. Looked up from germline, CDR1 is LGHNA and CDR2 is YSLEER. Here the CDR3 reads CASSQDTGEPQHF. The CDR3, as DNA: TGCGCCAGCAGCCAAGATACCGGCGAGCCCCAGCATTTT.